This entry is about one TCR beta chain. Its antigen is currently unknown. CD4+ cells of the naive, central memory, regulatory and stem cell-like memory types were sorted via CD45RO/CCR7/CD25/CD127/CD95/CD27. This sample stems from a study of beta chain features in type 1 diabetes. Overall study context: On cell yields, gender and age, patients and healthy donors were similar.

V shed 0 bases and J 3 bases; nucleotides not matched to a gene: 6. CDR1 and CDR2 (germline): SGHDT, YYEEEE. The CDR3 totals 16 residues. The study's findings and limits: VDJ junctions from type 1 diabetes patients carried fewer insertions and larger deletions.

Every bit of the isolated RNA underwent reverse transcription, so sequencing read expressed TCRB transcripts. Sequencing was performed with immunoSEQ multiplex PCR; in TCRdb, only in-frame clones are kept and a portion is missing. The sample holds approximately 140,000 clones, less than 9% seen once. The chain couples TRBV5-6 to TRBJ1-2; 9 nucleotides agree with TRBD1. Source material: central memory CD4+ T cells from blood. The source of this sequence is a woman aged 25 to 39 in good health. CDR3 residues: CASSLGTGGVYYGYTF. CDR3 DNA: TGTGCCAGCAGCTTGGGTACAGGGGGCGTCTACTATGGCTACACCTTC.